A selection of T cell receptor beta chains follows, all from one sample in a study of T cells after yellow fever vaccination. Using its own MiXCR run on the 5' RACE reads, TCRdb lists one record per CDR3 protein. This table has about 300,000 distinct CDR3 sequences, around 6.8% appearing once. The source was PBMCs, collected around 45 days after the first yellow fever vaccination. All receptors come from a man between 18 and 35 years old who received the YFV17D yellow fever vaccine. Each CDR3 is given with its conserved first and last residue. The order of the fields is clone size, J gene, D gene, V gene, CDR3 protein, CDR3 DNA. A D gene is named only where the DNA matches it firmly. Size tells how often a clone was seen (once, few, many) or the class of an expanded clone, and some rows leave it out.

abundance: many
j_gene: TRBJ1-2
d_gene: NA
v_gene: TRBV29-1
CDR3aa: CSVAADTGYTF
CDR3nt: TGCAGCGTTGCCGCTGACACCGGCTACACCTTC

abundance: many
j_gene: TRBJ1-2
d_gene: NA
v_gene: TRBV7-2
CDR3aa: CASSLGLGYTF
CDR3nt: TGTGCCAGCAGCTTAGGTCTCGGCTACACCTTC

abundance: NA
j_gene: TRBJ2-2
d_gene: NA
v_gene: TRBV2
CDR3aa: CASKDGGTRNTGELFF
CDR3nt: TGTGCCAGCAAGGACGGAGGGACCCGGAACACCGGGGAGCTGTTTTTT

abundance: NA
j_gene: TRBJ1-2
d_gene: NA
v_gene: TRBV4-2
CDR3aa: CASSQAWGADPDYGYTF
CDR3nt: TGTGCCAGCAGCCAAGCATGGGGCGCAGACCCTGACTATGGCTACACCTTC

abundance: many
j_gene: TRBJ2-3
d_gene: NA
v_gene: TRBV14
CDR3aa: CASSLWQAPIPDTQYF
CDR3nt: TGTGCCAGCAGCCTCTGGCAGGCCCCTATCCCAGATACGCAGTATTTT

abundance: few
j_gene: TRBJ2-6
d_gene: NA
v_gene: TRBV2
CDR3aa: CASSRGDHVRTGANVLTF
CDR3nt: TGTGCCAGCAGCCGTGGGGACCATGTCCGAACGGGGGCCAACGTCCTGACTTTC

abundance: few
j_gene: TRBJ2-1
d_gene: NA
v_gene: TRBV9
CDR3aa: CASSMGGAPYNEQFF
CDR3nt: TGTGCCAGCAGCATGGGGGGCGCTCCCTACAATGAGCAGTTCTTC

abundance: NA
j_gene: TRBJ1-3
d_gene: TRBD1
v_gene: TRBV7-2
CDR3aa: CASSLAPGQGNGNTIYF
CDR3nt: TGTGCCAGCAGCTTAGCGCCGGGACAGGGGAATGGAAACACCATATATTTT

abundance: NA
j_gene: TRBJ1-6
d_gene: NA
v_gene: TRBV5-4
CDR3aa: CASSLEGPNSPLHF
CDR3nt: TGTGCCAGCAGCTTGGAAGGCCCTAATTCACCCCTCCACTTT

abundance: NA
j_gene: TRBJ1-3
d_gene: NA
v_gene: TRBV7-2
CDR3aa: CASSPSAPGSGNTIYF
CDR3nt: TGTGCCAGCAGCCCCTCCGCTCCCGGATCTGGAAACACCATATATTTT

abundance: NA
j_gene: TRBJ2-3
d_gene: TRBD1
v_gene: TRBV5-1
CDR3aa: CASSSRDSSTDTQYF
CDR3nt: TGCGCCAGCAGCTCCCGGGACAGCAGCACAGATACGCAGTATTTT

abundance: NA
j_gene: TRBJ2-3
d_gene: TRBD2
v_gene: TRBV3-1
CDR3aa: CASSRNVGRVTDTQYF
CDR3nt: TGTGCCAGCAGCCGAAACGTGGGGAGGGTTACAGATACGCAGTATTTT

abundance: NA
j_gene: TRBJ2-1
d_gene: TRBD2
v_gene: TRBV5-1
CDR3aa: CASSLATSGNNEQFF
CDR3nt: TGCGCCAGCAGCTTGGCCACTAGCGGAAACAATGAGCAGTTCTTC

abundance: NA
j_gene: TRBJ2-2
d_gene: NA
v_gene: TRBV5-1
CDR3aa: CASRAGFGELFF
CDR3nt: TGCGCCAGCCGAGCAGGGTTCGGGGAGCTGTTTTTT

abundance: once
j_gene: TRBJ2-3
d_gene: NA
v_gene: TRBV30
CDR3aa: CAWSVPDTQYF
CDR3nt: TGTGCCTGGAGTGTACCGGATACGCAGTATTTT

abundance: NA
j_gene: TRBJ2-1
d_gene: NA
v_gene: TRBV6-2/TRBV6-3
CDR3aa: CASSYVQGFYNEQFF
CDR3nt: TGTGCCAGCAGTTACGTCCAGGGATTCTACAATGAGCAGTTCTTC

abundance: NA
j_gene: TRBJ1-1
d_gene: NA
v_gene: TRBV19
CDR3aa: CASSIGGMNTEAFF
CDR3nt: TGTGCCAGTAGTATCGGGGGGATGAACACTGAAGCTTTCTTT

abundance: NA
j_gene: TRBJ2-5
d_gene: NA
v_gene: TRBV5-1
CDR3aa: CASSLDQGPVKTQYF
CDR3nt: TGCGCCAGCAGCTTGGATCAGGGCCCAGTCAAAACCCAGTACTTC

abundance: many
j_gene: TRBJ1-1
d_gene: NA
v_gene: TRBV20-1
CDR3aa: CSARDYTEAFF
CDR3nt: TGCAGTGCTAGAGATTACACTGAAGCTTTCTTT

abundance: few
j_gene: TRBJ1-5
d_gene: NA
v_gene: TRBV6-5
CDR3aa: CASSNRVRQPQHF
CDR3nt: TGTGCCAGCAGTAACAGGGTCAGACAGCCCCAGCATTTT

abundance: NA
j_gene: TRBJ2-3
d_gene: TRBD2
v_gene: TRBV7-2
CDR3aa: CASGSGGGLSDTQYF
CDR3nt: TGTGCCAGCGGCTCGGGGGGGGGGCTCTCAGATACGCAGTATTTT

abundance: NA
j_gene: TRBJ2-2
d_gene: NA
v_gene: TRBV7-2
CDR3aa: CASSLPTDTGELFF
CDR3nt: TGTGCCAGCAGCTTACCGACAGATACCGGGGAGCTGTTTTTT

abundance: NA
j_gene: TRBJ2-1
d_gene: TRBD2
v_gene: TRBV18
CDR3aa: CASSSLAGGPSNEQFF
CDR3nt: TGTGCCAGCTCATCACTTGCGGGGGGGCCTTCCAATGAGCAGTTCTTC

abundance: few
j_gene: TRBJ1-2
d_gene: NA
v_gene: TRBV20-1
CDR3aa: CSARDFSTGRNLYGYTF
CDR3nt: TGCAGTGCTAGAGATTTCTCAACGGGACGCAACCTCTATGGCTACACCTTC

abundance: NA
j_gene: TRBJ2-7
d_gene: NA
v_gene: TRBV5-1
CDR3aa: CASSLGEAYEQYF
CDR3nt: TGCGCCAGCAGCTTGGGGGAGGCCTACGAGCAGTACTTC

abundance: NA
j_gene: TRBJ2-7
d_gene: NA
v_gene: TRBV5-4
CDR3aa: CASSLARGPITYEQYF
CDR3nt: TGTGCCAGCAGCTTGGCCAGAGGGCCGATAACCTACGAGCAGTACTTC

abundance: NA
j_gene: TRBJ2-5
d_gene: NA
v_gene: TRBV11-2
CDR3aa: CASSLEGDYETQYF
CDR3nt: TGTGCCAGCAGCTTAGAAGGAGATTACGAGACCCAGTACTTC

abundance: few
j_gene: TRBJ2-5
d_gene: NA
v_gene: TRBV11-2
CDR3aa: CASSPPLGGQETQYF
CDR3nt: TGTGCCAGCAGCCCACCCCTGGGGGGCCAAGAGACCCAGTACTTC